Included here is one T cell receptor beta chain sequence, with context. The data were obtained in a study of cytomegalovirus exposure and HLA in healthy donors. V was clipped by 3 bases and J by 7 bases; unmatched bases: 6. Germline values: CDR1 KGHSH, CDR2 LQKENI. The CDR3 covers 15 residues. It was with 60 Vbeta and 13 Jbeta primers that the PCR ran. Produced via immunoSEQ multiplex PCR; TCRdb's table is partial and in-frame only. The sample records approximately 170,000 clones, around 79% being singletons. V gene TRBV18 combines with J gene TRBJ1-4, with 9 bases matching TRBD1. This clonotype was sampled from a woman under 30 in good health and CMV-seronegative. The sample was PBMCs. CDR3 amino acids: CASSPPGTGPEKLFF. The CDR3 DNA reads as TGTGCCAGCTCACCCCCCGGGACAGGGCCTGAAAAACTGTTTTTT.